Below, 18 T cell receptor beta chains from the same sample are listed, as sequenced in a study of blood T cell repertoires in COVID-19. This table comes from immunoSEQ multiplex PCR, and its TCRdb copy is limited to in-frame clones, with some not included. Seen here are 70,000 to 95,000 clones, about 82% observed once, and the top ten hold 25%. Sequencing used peripheral blood. These receptors all come from a human donor in a cohort sampled during active COVID-19.

The chain recombines TRBV29-1 with TRBJ2-7; 8 nucleotides match TRBD2. Germline values: CDR1 SQVTM, CDR2 ANQGSEA. This CDR3 region has 16 residues. Trimming at V came to 1 base and at J to 2 bases, leaving 10 bases not matched to a gene. CDR3 region: CSVEVSLAGNPYEQYF. CDR3 DNA sequence: TGCAGCGTTGAAGTCTCCCTAGCGGGTAACCCCTACGAGCAGTACTTC.

The chain is built from TRBV6-5 and TRBJ2-7, with D perhaps matching TRBD2 (5 bases). Germline V gene sequence: CDR1 MNHEY, CDR2 SVGAGI. This CDR3 has 12 amino acids. Trimming took off 6 bases at V and 2 bases at J, with 8 bases between the two ends. DNA for the CDR3: TGTGCCAGCAGCTCCGGGGCCTACGAGCAGTACTTC. Protein product: CASSSGAYEQYF.

DNA for the CDR3: TGCGCCAGCAGTGGTAGTAGATCCCTCCGCGAGCAGTACTTC. Amino acid sequence: CASSGSRSLREQYF. The V call is TRBV10-2, the J call TRBJ2-7; D remains unclear. Trimming took 4 bases from V and 6 from J, leaving 16 bases between them. This CDR3 has 14 residues. Germline CDR1 and CDR2: WSHSY and SAAADI.

The DNA for the CDR3 is TGTGCCAGTAGTATAGATTCGGGGAACACCGGGGAGCTGTTTTTT. The encoded protein is CASSIDSGNTGELFF. The V call is TRBV19, the J call TRBJ2-2; D is ambiguous. Germline CDR1 LNHDA, CDR2 SQIVND (reference sequence). The CDR3 consists of 15 residues. V was shortened by 0 bases and J by 1 base, with 6 bases between the two germline ends.

This chain links TRBV28 with TRBJ2-7, with TRBD2 matching 7 bases. CDR3 size: 16 residues. CDR1 and CDR2 from the germline V gene are MDHEN and SYDVKM. V lost 3 bases and J lost 4; bases outside the gene matches: 12. The CDR3 DNA sequence: TGTGCCAGCAGTTTCCCCCGGGACTACCCCAAGTACGAGCAGTACTTC. This gives the protein CASSFPRDYPKYEQYF.

The chain couples TRBV18 to TRBJ2-6, with 7 nucleotides matching TRBD1. Germline assignment: CDR1 KGHSH and CDR2 LQKENI. V lost 0 bases, J lost 0 bases, and 5 bases stayed unmatched. This CDR3 has 18 residues. The CDR3 DNA reads as TGTGCCAGCTCACCACCGGGACAGCTAATCTCTGGGGCCAACGTCCTGACTTTC. It specifies CASSPPGQLISGANVLTF.

V usage is TRBV20-1 and J usage is TRBJ1-5; 10 bases are shared with TRBD1. The CDR3 consists of 16 residues. V lost 3 bases, J lost 4 bases, and 9 bases stayed unmatched. Germline V gives CDR1 DFQATT, CDR2 SNEGSKA (reference sequence). This chain's CDR3 is CSASPHWDRGNQPQHF. The CDR3 DNA reads TGCAGTGCTAGTCCCCATTGGGACAGGGGAAATCAGCCCCAGCATTTT.

This chain connects TRBV20-1 to TRBJ1-5; D is uncertain. Trimming left V 3 bases short and J 0 bases short, with 15 bases between. The CDR3 has 16 residues. The germline CDR1 and CDR2 sequences are DFQATT and SNEGSKA (reference sequence). The CDR3 loop reads CSASLLRVASNQPQHF. The CDR3 DNA follows: TGCAGTGCTAGTCTTTTACGGGTAGCTAGCAATCAGCCCCAGCATTTT.

This clone was detected only a few times. V and J are TRBV7-2 and TRBJ2-1; 8 bases line up with TRBD2. J was trimmed by 4 bases and V by 1 base; bases with no gene match: 9. This CDR3 contains 17 residues. The germline CDR1 and CDR2 sequences are SGHTA and FQGNSA. The CDR3 DNA reads TGTGCCAGCAGCTTAGGAAGTGGCGGGAGGCTATACAATGAGCAGTTCTTC. This codes for CASSLGSGGRLYNEQFF.

The chain links TRBV18 to TRBJ1-5; TRBD1 matches 8 bases. The germline gives CDR1 KGHSH, CDR2 LQKENI. The CDR3 extends over 13 amino acids. V dropped 2 bases and J dropped 6; count of bases not matched to a gene: 0. The CDR3 DNA reads as TGTGCCAGCTCACCAGACAGGGGTCAGCCCCAGCATTTT. Translation gives CASSPDRGQPQHF.

This chain connects TRBV29-1 to TRBJ1-2, with no clear D. The length of the CDR3 is 10 residues. CDR1 and CDR2 (germline): SQVTM, ANQGSEA. Trimming took off 8 bases at V and 5 bases at J, with 9 bases between the two ends. The CDR3 here is CSSERYGYTF. DNA of the CDR3: TGCAGCTCCGAACGGTATGGCTACACCTTC.

In its sample, this clone was seen a few times. The gene calls are TRBV12-3 or TRBV12-4 and TRBJ1-1; 8 positions match TRBD1. The CDR3 extends over 12 amino acids. Losses at the gene ends were 6 bases for V and 6 bases for J; bases not matched to a gene: 3. CDR3 residues: CASSQTGAEAFF. The DNA of the CDR3 is TGTGCCAGCAGCCAGACAGGGGCTGAAGCTTTCTTT.

J is TRBJ1-6 and V is TRBV7-2; D may be TRBD1 (5 bases). Germline V CDR1 and CDR2: SGHTA, FQGNSA. V lost 10 bases and J 8 bases, leaving 18 bases between the germline ends. The length of the CDR3 is 14 residues. The CDR3 protein is CATEEGLRDSPLHF. CDR3 in DNA: TGTGCCACCGAGGAGGGGTTAAGGGATTCACCCCTCCACTTT.

This clone has only one observation. The gene calls are TRBV2 and TRBJ2-1; D not resolved. The CDR3 loop spans 14 amino acids. Germline V gene sequence: CDR1 SNHLY, CDR2 FYNNEI. The V and J ends lost 1 base and 3 bases respectively, with 7 bases between them. The CDR3 is CASSEELSYNEQFF. The CDR3 bases are TGTGCCAGCAGTGAAGAACTAAGCTACAATGAGCAGTTCTTC.

V gene TRBV4-2 combines with J gene TRBJ1-4, with no clear D. Germline assignment: CDR1 LGHNA and CDR2 YNFKEQ. The CDR3 has 16 residues. V lost 0 bases and J 6 bases, leaving 14 bases between the germline ends. CDR3 in amino acids: CASSQDAGSRHEKLFF. The CDR3 DNA follows: TGTGCCAGCAGCCAAGATGCGGGGTCCCGCCATGAAAAACTGTTTTTT.

This clone was recorded only once. The chain joins TRBV4-3 to TRBJ2-1; perhaps TRBD2 as D (5 bases). CDR1 LGHNA and CDR2 YSLEER come from the germline V gene. The CDR3 spans 14 residues. V was cut by 0 bases and J by 9 bases, with 12 bases left in between. For the CDR3, the DNA is TGCGCCAGCAGCCAAGATCAATTGGCGGGTGAGCAGTTCTTC. Its translation is CASSQDQLAGEQFF.

This chain links TRBV18 with TRBJ2-3, with TRBD2 matching 7 bases. There are 16 residues in the CDR3. Germline V gene sequence: CDR1 KGHSH, CDR2 LQKENI. V lost 0 bases to trimming and J lost 2 bases; unmatched junction nucleotides: 5. CDR3 region: CASSPPGEGHTDTQYF. In DNA, the CDR3 is TGTGCCAGCTCACCACCGGGGGAGGGGCACACAGATACGCAGTATTTT. Drawing the rest from reference TRBV18 and TRBJ2-3, the complete variable domain is NAGVMQNPRHLVRRRGQEARLRCSPMKGHSHVYWYRQLPEEGLKFMVYLQKENIIDESGMPKERFSAEFPKEGPSILRIQQVVRGDSAAYFCASSPPGEGHTDTQYFGPGTRLTVL.

This sequence joins TRBV7-2 and TRBJ1-1; D gene uncertain. The CDR3 is 14 amino acids. V lost 5 bases and J 7 bases, leaving 17 bases between the germline ends. Germline loops: CDR1 SGHTA, CDR2 FQGNSA. In nucleotides, the CDR3 is TGTGCCAGCAGCCCCCCTGGGCAGGCCGGTGAAGCTTTCTTT. It specifies CASSPPGQAGEAFF.